Presented here are 30 T cell receptor beta chains from one specimen sequenced in a study of T cells in tumors after PD-1 blockade. TCRdb's copy holds only in-frame clones and misses some; the assay was immunoSEQ multiplex PCR. The profile shows some 24,000 clones, about 82% of them singletons. Sequenced material: PBMCs, taken after anti-PD-1 treatment. The receptor set was obtained from a human donor with basal cell carcinoma.

This clone was seen a handful of times. This sequence joins TRBV9 and TRBJ2-5, with TRBD1 identical over 11 bases. Trimming removed 3 bases from V and 7 bases from J; junction bases left unmatched: 5. The CDR3 extends over 14 amino acids. Germline values: CDR1 SGDLS, CDR2 YYNGEE. The CDR3 region is CASSDTGTGGTQYF. The CDR3 DNA reads TGTGCCAGCAGCGACACCGGGACAGGGGGGACCCAGTACTTC.

This sequence joins TRBV12-3 or TRBV12-4 and TRBJ1-2; perhaps TRBD1 as D (5 bases). There are 12 residues in the CDR3. Trimming took 10 bases from V and 5 from J, leaving 14 bases between them. CDR3 nucleotide sequence: TGTGCCACCCGACTCCAGGGATATGGCTACACCTTC. Translated: CATRLQGYGYTF.

The chain's CDR3 is CASSGPGQGAHYGYTF. In nucleotides, the CDR3 is TGTGCCAGCAGTGGTCCGGGACAGGGGGCCCACTATGGCTACACCTTC. The chain is built from TRBV6-1 and TRBJ1-2; 12 bases match TRBD1. Germline CDR1 is MNHNS and CDR2 is SASEGT. The V segment lost 4 bases and the J segment 3 bases; nucleotides outside the gene matches: 6. There are 16 residues in the CDR3.

The rearrangement joins TRBV5-1 to TRBJ2-7; tentative D call: TRBD1 (5 bases). The CDR3 runs to 14 residues. The germline V gene has CDR1 SGHRS and CDR2 YFSETQ. The V end was cut by 5 bases, the J end by 3 bases, with 15 bases between. CDR3 protein: CASSIATDIYEQYF. The CDR3 DNA sequence: TGCGCCAGCAGTATCGCGACAGACATCTACGAGCAGTACTTC. The variable domain in full, completed from reference TRBV5-1 and TRBJ2-7, reads KAGVTQTPRYLIKTRGQQVTLSCSPISGHRSVSWYQQTPGQGLQFLFEYFSETQRNKGNFPGRFSGRQFSNSRSEMNVSTLELGDSALYLCASSIATDIYEQYFGPGTRLTVT.

This chain connects TRBV6-6 to TRBJ1-1; D perhaps matches TRBD1 (5 bases). This CDR3 is 13 amino acids long. With 6 bases removed from V and 6 bases from J, the gap between germline ends came to 14 bases. Germline lookup yields CDR1 MNHNY and CDR2 SVGAGI (reference sequence). DNA of the CDR3: TGTGCCAGCAGGAATGACCGCAGGGCTGAAGCTTTCTTT. Its translation is CASRNDRRAEAFF.

The table lists this clone with a few counts. The chain uses TRBV6-4 and TRBJ2-3; 9 nucleotides line up with TRBD1. The V gene end was trimmed by 4 bases and the J gene end by 4 bases; junction bases not matched to a gene: 3. The germline V gene encodes CDR1 MRHNA and CDR2 SNTAGT. The CDR3 extends over 14 amino acids. CDR3 residues: CASSGTGVPDTQYF. In DNA, the CDR3 is TGTGCCAGCAGTGGGACAGGGGTCCCAGATACGCAGTATTTT.

The V and J genes are TRBV7-8 and TRBJ1-2; no clear D. Per the germline V gene, CDR1 is SGHVS and CDR2 is FQNEAQ. The CDR3 has 16 residues. Deletions cut 0 bases from V and 4 bases from J, with 15 bases between. CDR3 sequence: CASSLALSREPYGYTF. For the CDR3, the DNA is TGTGCCAGCAGCTTAGCGCTCTCCAGAGAGCCCTATGGCTACACCTTC.

The chain carries TRBV5-4 and TRBJ2-2, with D possibly matching TRBD2 (7 bases). The CDR3 has 15 residues. With 4 bases removed from V and 2 bases from J, the gap between germline ends came to 12 bases. Germline V gives CDR1 SGHNT, CDR2 YYREEE (reference sequence). The CDR3 region has the DNA TGTGCCAGCAGCAAGGGGGAGGGTAACACCGGGGAGCTGTTTTTT. This sequence encodes CASSKGEGNTGELFF.

The rearrangement links TRBV13 to TRBJ1-3, with D unresolved. Trimming pared 0 bases from V and 1 base from J, leaving 4 bases between. CDR1 is PRHDT, CDR2 FYEKMQ, per germline (reference sequence). This CDR3 is built from 14 residues. The CDR3 reads CASSLGGSGNTIYF. For the CDR3, the DNA is TGTGCCAGCAGCTTAGGTGGATCTGGAAACACCATATATTTT.

Here the CDR3 reads CASSVDGGYEQYF. The CDR3 DNA is TGTGCCAGCAGCGTAGACGGGGGCTACGAGCAGTACTTC. The chain uses TRBV9 and TRBJ2-7, with D possibly being TRBD2 (6 bases). This CDR3 is built from 13 residues. Trimming stripped 0 bases from V and 3 bases from J, with 7 bases between. The germline V gene has CDR1 SGDLS and CDR2 YYNGEE. The full variable domain, completed using reference TRBV9 and TRBJ2-7, is DSGVTQTPKHLITATGQRVTLRCSPRSGDLSVYWYQQSLDQGLQFLIQYYNGEERAKGNILERFSAQQFPDLHSELNLSSLELGDSALYFCASSVDGGYEQYFGPGTRLTVT.

The V call is TRBV6-5, the J call TRBJ1-5; tentatively, D is TRBD1 (5 bases). V lost 6 bases to trimming and J lost 5 bases, with 14 bases between them. CDR3 length: 14 amino acids. Germline loops: CDR1 MNHEY, CDR2 SVGAGI. CDR3 nucleotides: TGTGCCAGCAGGACCCCAGGGACCCATCAGCCCCAGCATTTT. Its translation is CASRTPGTHQPQHF.

The chain has TRBV5-1 and TRBJ2-5; D remains unclear. CDR1 and CDR2 (germline): SGHRS, YFSETQ. The germline V and J ends were trimmed by 0 bases and 3 bases, with 9 bases remaining between them. The CDR3 extends over 14 amino acids. CDR3 sequence (DNA): TGCGCCAGCAGCTTGGGCGCGAATAAAGAGACCCAGTACTTC. Protein: CASSLGANKETQYF.

This chain joins TRBV6-6 and TRBJ2-1; the match to TRBD1 covers 7 bases. This CDR3 contains 15 residues. Germline assignment: CDR1 MNHNY and CDR2 SVGAGI (reference sequence). The junction had 9 bases not matched to a gene; V was cut back by 0 bases and J by 10 bases. The CDR3 sequence: CASSYSQGPQREQFF. The CDR3 DNA sequence: TGTGCCAGCAGTTACTCACAGGGGCCTCAGCGCGAGCAGTTCTTC.

The rearrangement joins TRBV10-1 to TRBJ2-7; 10 bases align to TRBD1. The V gene end was trimmed by 6 bases and the J gene end by 3 bases; junction bases not matched to a gene: 5. The CDR3 is made up of 14 amino acids. Germline V lookup: CDR1 WNHNN, CDR2 SYGVQD (reference sequence). The CDR3 loop is CASSTGTGVYEQYF. Written as DNA, the CDR3 is TGCGCCAGCAGCACCGGGACAGGGGTCTACGAGCAGTACTTC.

The genes are TRBV5-1 and TRBJ2-3, with D hard to call. V was shortened by 1 base and J by 1 base, with 10 bases between the two germline ends. CDR3 length: 15 amino acids. Germline assignment: CDR1 SGHRS and CDR2 YFSETQ. The CDR3 bases are TGCGCCAGCAGCTTGAGGGATCTAGGCACAGATACGCAGTATTTT. It codes for CASSLRDLGTDTQYF.

This chain uses TRBV2 with TRBJ1-1, with no clear D. The CDR3 is made up of 15 amino acids. The V end was cut by 6 bases, the J end by 0 bases, with 14 bases between. The V gene's germline CDR1 is SNHLY and CDR2 FYNNEI. In DNA, the CDR3 is TGTGCCAGCAGACCCCGACGCGGATTGAACACTGAAGCTTTCTTT. Residues: CASRPRRGLNTEAFF.

This clone is judged medium-sized (0.01 to 0.1%). The V call is TRBV6-1, the J call TRBJ1-6, with D perhaps matching TRBD1 (5 bases). Trimming removed 3 bases from V and 7 bases from J, with 10 bases in between. CDR3 size: 14 residues. Germline assignment: CDR1 MNHNS and CDR2 SASEGT. CDR3 loop: CASSEGRENSPLHF. The CDR3, as DNA: TGTGCCAGCAGTGAGGGCAGGGAGAATTCACCCCTCCACTTT.

J is TRBJ1-5 and V is TRBV6-5; 8 positions agree with TRBD1. V lost 6 bases to trimming and J lost 2 bases; unmatched junction nucleotides: 6. The CDR3 loop spans 15 amino acids. CDR1 and CDR2 (germline): MNHEY, SVGAGI. The CDR3 region has the DNA TGTGCCAGCAGGCTACAGGGGGGTGGCAATCAGCCCCAGCATTTT. Amino acids: CASRLQGGGNQPQHF.

The chain joins TRBV14 to TRBJ2-5; 7 nucleotides line up with TRBD2. With V trimmed by 0 bases and J by 5 bases, 6 bases remained unmatched. CDR1 and CDR2 from the germline V gene are SGHDN and FVKESK. This CDR3 contains 15 residues. The CDR3 coding sequence is TGTGCCAGCAGCCAAGATAGGGGACTAATGGAGACCCAGTACTTC. It codes for CASSQDRGLMETQYF.

This chain's CDR3 is CSASDRWEDGYTF. CDR3 nucleotide sequence: TGCAGTGCTAGTGACAGGTGGGAGGATGGCTACACCTTC. The chain carries TRBV20-1 and TRBJ1-2; tentatively, D is TRBD1 (6 bases). Germline V gene data show CDR1 as DFQATT and CDR2 as SNEGSKA (reference sequence). Trimming cost V 3 bases and J 6 bases, with 14 bases left between them. The CDR3 is 13 amino acids.

The rearrangement joins TRBV15 to TRBJ1-4; 8 bases align to TRBD1. The V segment lost 1 base and the J segment 7 bases; nucleotides outside the gene matches: 14. Germline V CDR1 and CDR2: LNHNV, YYDKDF (reference sequence). This CDR3 is 18 amino acids long. For the CDR3, the DNA is TGTGCCACCAGCAGAGCATTCCCCGGACAGGGCTCGGGTGAAAAACTGTTTTTT. It translates to CATSRAFPGQGSGEKLFF.

The chain carries TRBV5-5 and TRBJ1-1; D possibly corresponds to TRBD1 (5 bases). Germline values: CDR1 SGHKS, CDR2 YYEKEE (reference sequence). There are 14 residues in the CDR3. V was trimmed by 1 base and J by 9 bases, leaving 16 bases between them. The CDR3 spells CASSLLQTGAKAFF. For the CDR3, the DNA is TGTGCCAGCAGCTTGCTTCAAACAGGAGCCAAAGCTTTCTTT.

The V and J genes are TRBV15 and TRBJ2-7; D may be TRBD1 (5 bases). V was shortened by 6 bases and J by 2 bases, with 11 bases between the two germline ends. Germline CDR1 LNHNV, CDR2 YYDKDF (reference sequence). The CDR3 is 13 amino acids. CDR3 loop: CATSQQVTYEQYF. The CDR3, as DNA: TGTGCCACCAGTCAACAGGTTACCTACGAGCAGTACTTC.

The chain carries TRBV7-9 and TRBJ2-4; D possibly corresponds to TRBD1 (6 bases). This CDR3 is built from 14 residues. Trimming removed 2 bases at V and 5 bases at J, with 10 bases between. The germline V gene encodes CDR1 SEHNR and CDR2 FQNEAQ (reference sequence). As DNA, the CDR3 is TGTGCCAGCAGCTTATCGGCAGGGGAAAACATTCAGTACTTC. This sequence encodes CASSLSAGENIQYF.

The chain joins TRBV11-3 to TRBJ2-1; D not resolved. Trimming took off 1 base at V and 10 bases at J, with 11 bases between the two ends. Per germline, CDR1 SGHNT and CDR2 YENEEA. The CDR3 sequence is 13 residues long. CDR3 in DNA: TGTGCCAGCAGCTTAGTTTTTTTGGGAGAGCAGTTCTTC. This encodes CASSLVFLGEQFF.

The chain uses TRBV30 and TRBJ1-3, with TRBD1 matching 7 bases. V was clipped by 3 bases and J by 2 bases; unmatched bases: 4. The CDR3 spans 14 residues. Germline V gene sequence: CDR1 GTSNPN, CDR2 SVGIG (reference sequence). CDR3 region: CAWSVDRAGNTIYF. The CDR3 nucleotides are TGTGCCTGGAGCGTCGACAGGGCTGGAAACACCATATATTTT.

V usage is TRBV7-8 and J usage is TRBJ1-5, with D hard to call. Trimming took off 1 base at V and 7 bases at J, with 14 bases between the two ends. From germline, CDR1 is SGHVS and CDR2 FQNEAQ. The CDR3 runs 15 residues. The CDR3 DNA reads TGTGCCAGCAGCTTAGGACCAGGAAGAGGGCAGCCCCAGCATTTT. Its translation is CASSLGPGRGQPQHF. The full variable domain, rest sourced from reference TRBV7-8 and TRBJ1-5, is GAGVSQSPRYKVAKRGQDVALRCDPISGHVSLFWYQQALGQGPEFLTYFQNEAQLDKSGLPSDRFFAERPEGSVSTLKIQRTQQEDSAVYLCASSLGPGRGQPQHFGDGTRLSIL.

CDR3 amino acids: CASTGTGQSRVFF. The CDR3 DNA is TGTGCCAGCACCGGGACGGGACAATCCCGGGTATTCTTT. The chain uses TRBV2 and TRBJ1-1; D possibly corresponds to TRBD1 (6 bases). Germline CDR1 reads SNHLY; CDR2 reads FYNNEI. This CDR3 spans 13 amino acids. Trimming cost V 7 bases and J 14 bases, with 23 bases left between them.

The rearrangement links TRBV4-1 to TRBJ1-2; TRBD1 matches 9 bases. Germline V gene sequence: CDR1 MGHRA, CDR2 YSYEKL. There are 17 residues in the CDR3. The V gene end was trimmed by 6 bases and the J gene end by 2 bases; junction bases not matched to a gene: 13. The CDR3 region has the DNA TGCGCCAGCAGTCGAAGGGACAGGGATTGGGGGAACTATGGCTACACCTTC. This encodes CASSRRDRDWGNYGYTF.

Here the CDR3 reads CASKMGSQITDTQYF. CDR3 nucleotides: TGTGCCAGCAAAATGGGGAGCCAAATCACAGATACGCAGTATTTT. The V and J genes are TRBV7-9 and TRBJ2-3, with a possible D match to TRBD2 (5 bases). Germline V gene sequence: CDR1 SEHNR, CDR2 FQNEAQ (reference sequence). There are 15 residues in the CDR3. Trimming pared 7 bases from V and 2 bases from J, leaving 16 bases between.